This T cell receptor beta chain emerged from a study of shared clonotypes between healthy human individuals (TCRdb year 2020). Study-wide context: The cohort included three men and a couple of women between 18 and 49 years of age. For each donor, CD4 naive and CD4 memory were each given three plates, CD8 naive was given two plates, and CD8 memory was given one plate. Blood TCR repertoires of about 5 healthy adults were deeply sequenced to estimate repertoire size and the extent of clonotype sharing between individuals. To increase sequencing depth and limit assay-specific biases, TCR repertoire library preparation and sequencing were carried out by different laboratories using diverse techniques. Between about 0.8 and 9 billion PBMCs per donor were obtained by leukapheresis.

Using the deep immunoSEQ assay, multiplex PCR amplified TCR CDR3 regions from genomic DNA. Extracted genomic DNA from each cell subset was distributed evenly across all wells of several immunoSEQ 96-well plates, and each plate was treated as a replicate. Each replicate PCR for sorted subsets received about 210 ng genomic DNA, equal to about 30,000 T cell genomes. Purified libraries were quantified with a Qubit 3.0 fluorometer, sized on a Bioanalyzer 2100, and re-quantified with the KAPA Library Quantification kit. Every immunoSEQ 96-well plate was sequenced on a separate single-read 150-cycle Illumina NextSeq 550 flow cell. The authors' analysis ran thus. Because the immunoSEQ output held only junctional sequences and lacked quality scores, the filtering could not match the filtering applied to full-length reads. Sequences were annotated with PyIR, a Python wrapper for IgBLAST v1.9, and V/J genes and CDR3 were assigned using IMGT germline references. Reads with weak V/J assignments (E-value above 1e-6), missing CDR3, stop codons, out-of-frame junctions, or ambiguous translated residues were removed. V3J clonotypes were defined as sequences sharing the same inferred V gene, J gene, and CDR3 amino acid sequence. To compute the percentage overlap between repertoires, the number of shared unique clonotypes was divided by the size of the smaller repertoire. RTK rarefaction, the Chao1 estimator, and Recon v2.1 estimates of unobserved clonotypes were used to assess repertoire richness. Generation probabilities for all TCRbeta clonotypes obtained by the gDNA method from four donors were computed using OLGA. As stored in TCRdb, this immuneACCESS dataset retains in-frame rearrangements with V and J assigned. A fraction of the clones does not appear; measured against another copy, unresolved V genes explain less than half of the discrepancy, and the remainder lacks a known reason. V and J calls and clone size are copied from that table; D and trimming were computed from the DNA. This sample comprises roughly 1,600,000 clones, 98% of them detected only once. The ten largest clones take up around 0.38% of the sample.

A note on this clone: Its cognate antigen has yet to be identified. No quality values exist for individual bases; no much larger clone is one base distant.

The junction shows trimming of 3 bases on V and 0 bases on J, plus 9 bases between the germline ends. The CDR3 covers 15 residues, taking in both the cysteine and the phenylalanine. Just the 45-base CDR3 DNA is kept, in frame starting at base 1. CDR1 is given as WNHNN and CDR2 as SYGVQD, both from the germline V gene (reference sequence). What the study reported, not specific to this receptor: Larger estimated clonotype richness was generally found for naive subsets than for memory subsets. The small number of donors limited the genetic and exposure-history diversity represented. Rarefaction of sorted-subset datasets indicated incomplete sequencing despite the large sequencing depth. When a handful of donors were compared, the shared fraction of clonotypes was around 4.6% for naive CD4, around 3.5% for naive CD8, 2% to 2.5% for memory CD4, and 0.35% to 0.4% for memory CD8. Pairwise subsampling indicated that sequencing depth was expected to affect the degree of clonotype sharing among donors. Compared with non-shared clonotypes, clonotypes shared by all four sorted-subset donors had higher generation probabilities. Sampling was restricted to blood, and TCR repertoires in tissue are likely to differ from TCR repertoires in blood.

Healthy HIV-negative adults with no recently reported acute infections or vaccinations were included as donors. Every donor was a Caucasian adult living in Nashville, Tennessee, USA. CD4+ T cells were enriched by magnetic negative selection; naive cells were then positively selected on CD45RA, and the negative fraction formed the memory subset. Blood was obtained by leukapheresis, after which PBMCs were separated by Ficoll-Histopaque density gradient centrifugation and cryopreserved in liquid nitrogen vapor phase. Analytical flow cytometry was used to check the purity and quantity of every magnetically sorted T cell population. Genomic DNA was isolated from each sorted fraction and quantified by UV absorbance on a Nanodrop 2000c.

This receptor chain uses TRBV10-1 and TRBJ2-1, with a tentative D gene TRBD1 over 5 matching bases. Material for sequencing was naive CD4+ T cells sorted from blood. The cell subset or site tag for this specimen amounts to: CD45RA+ positively selected. The TCR sequence derives from a man aged 25 to 40 in good health. The CDR3 loop reads CASSDDSFSYNEQFF. In nucleotides, the sequence is TGCGCCAGCAGTGACGACAGTTTCTCCTACAATGAGCAGTTCTTC.